This T cell receptor beta chain emerged from a study of molecular identifiers for immune sequencing clone quantification. This clonotype appeared many times. Its antigen is as yet unknown. There are 17 residues in the CDR3. The V and J ends lost 3 bases and 4 bases, in that order; junction bases with no gene match: 13. The germline V gene has CDR1 SNHLY and CDR2 FYNNEI. TCRdb re-analysed the PCR reads in MiXCR, keeping a single row per CDR3 protein. The sample contains over 600,000 distinct CDR3 sequences, nearly 20% of which appear only once. General study results and limits: With a barcode shared among identical TCR molecules, highly expanded clone sizes could be underestimated.

This clonotype was obtained from a human donor in good health. Some libraries in this study had Jurkat cell RNA spiked in. Sequenced input: naive CD8+ T cells from blood, with Jurkat cell RNA spiked in. Sample subset: FACS-sorted CD8+CD4-CCR7+CD45RA+ naive T cells. The chain recombines TRBV2 with TRBJ2-3, with 7 bases fitting TRBD1. CDR3 residues: CASSERSPGGWPDTQYF. CDR3 in DNA: TGTGCCAGCAGTGAGCGCTCCCCAGGGGGTTGGCCAGATACGCAGTATTTT.